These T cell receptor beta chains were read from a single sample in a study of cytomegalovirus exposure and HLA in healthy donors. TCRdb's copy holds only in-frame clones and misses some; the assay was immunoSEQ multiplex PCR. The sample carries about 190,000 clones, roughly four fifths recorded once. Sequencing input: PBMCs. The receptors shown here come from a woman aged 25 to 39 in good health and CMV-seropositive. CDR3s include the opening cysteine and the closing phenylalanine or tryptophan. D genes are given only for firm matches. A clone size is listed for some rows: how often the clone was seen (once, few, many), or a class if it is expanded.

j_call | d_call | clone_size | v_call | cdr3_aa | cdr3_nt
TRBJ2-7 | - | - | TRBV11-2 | CASSTLGGHEQYF | TGTGCCAGCAGCACACTTGGGGGCCACGAGCAGTACTTC
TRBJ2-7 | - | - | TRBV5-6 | CASRPRWGTGTPISEQYF | TGTGCCAGCAGACCCAGGTGGGGAACCGGGACTCCCATCTCCGAGCAGTACTTC
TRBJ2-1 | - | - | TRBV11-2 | CASSHLEGEQFF | TGTGCCAGCAGCCATCTAGAAGGTGAGCAGTTCTTC
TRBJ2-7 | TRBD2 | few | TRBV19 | CASSPRGTRGDYEQYF | TGTGCCAGTAGTCCGCGGGGGACTAGAGGAGACTACGAGCAGTACTTC
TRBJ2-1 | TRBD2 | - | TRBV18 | CASSFSGSSYNEQFF | TGTGCCAGCTCGTTCAGCGGGAGCTCCTACAATGAGCAGTTCTTC
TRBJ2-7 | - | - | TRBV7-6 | CASSLAQGNEQYF | TGTGCCAGCAGCTTAGCGCAGGGTAACGAGCAGTACTTC
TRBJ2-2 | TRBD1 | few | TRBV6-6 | CASSPTGQGTGELFF | TGTGCCAGCAGTCCGACGGGACAGGGAACCGGGGAGCTGTTTTTT
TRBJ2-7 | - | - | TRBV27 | CASSSGGSYEQYF | TGTGCCAGCAGTTCAGGGGGGTCCTACGAGCAGTACTTC
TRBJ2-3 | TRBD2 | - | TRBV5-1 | CASSPSSGTTDTQYF | TGCGCCAGCAGCCCCTCTAGCGGGACCACAGATACGCAGTATTTT
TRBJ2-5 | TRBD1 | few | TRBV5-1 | CASSLDRVQETQYF | TGCGCCAGCAGCTTAGACAGGGTGCAAGAGACCCAGTACTTC
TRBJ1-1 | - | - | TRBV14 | CASSQDPLGHTEAFF | TGTGCCAGCAGCCAAGACCCTCTCGGTCACACTGAAGCTTTCTTT
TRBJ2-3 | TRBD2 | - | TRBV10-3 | CAISTSGKMGTDTQYF | TGTGCCATCAGTACTAGCGGGAAGATGGGCACAGATACGCAGTATTTT
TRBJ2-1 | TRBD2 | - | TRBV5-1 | CASKEGSGSSYNEQFF | TGCGCCAGCAAGGAGGGTAGCGGGAGCTCCTACAATGAGCAGTTCTTC
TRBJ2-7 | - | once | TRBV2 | CASGTPGLDYEQYF | TGTGCCAGCGGTACCCCGGGACTGGACTACGAGCAGTACTTC
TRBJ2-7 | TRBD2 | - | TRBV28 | CASSLELTSGTYEQYF | TGTGCCAGCAGTTTAGAGTTGACTAGCGGGACCTACGAGCAGTACTTC
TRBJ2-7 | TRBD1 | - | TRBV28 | CASSRTGAFTPSYEQYF | TGTGCCAGCAGTCGAACAGGGGCGTTCACCCCCTCCTACGAGCAGTACTTC